The 8 T cell receptor beta chains below were found in one sample sequenced in a study of blood T cell repertoires in COVID-19. Using immunoSEQ multiplex PCR, the repertoire was profiled, and TCRdb retains in-frame clones only, with some absent. The sample has about 97,000 clones, 81% seen once. The specimen sequenced was peripheral blood. These receptors were taken from a man in his fifties or sixties with acute or convalescent COVID-19.

The rearrangement joins TRBV18 to TRBJ2-7, with 12 bases identical to TRBD2. The CDR3 loop spans 16 amino acids. The germline gives CDR1 KGHSH, CDR2 LQKENI. With 2 bases clipped from V and 2 bases from J, the junction kept 4 bases outside the gene matches. CDR3 sequence reads: CASSPGLAGTTYEQYF. The CDR3 region has the DNA TGTGCCAGCTCACCAGGACTAGCGGGGACGACCTACGAGCAGTACTTC.

In its sample, this clone was seen once. This sequence joins TRBV7-3 and TRBJ2-2, with 7 bases lining up with TRBD1. This CDR3 is 16 amino acids long. V shed 5 bases, J shed 5 bases, and the junction held 11 bases outside the gene matches. Per the germline V gene, CDR1 is SGHTA and CDR2 is FQGTGA. In nucleotides, the CDR3 is TGTGCCAGCAGCCGCAACCCAACGACAGGGACCGGGGAGCTGTTTTTT. Protein product: CASSRNPTTGTGELFF. The full variable domain, completed using reference TRBV7-3 and TRBJ2-2, is GAGVSQTPSNKVTEKGKYVELRCDPISGHTALYWYRQSLGQGPEFLIYFQGTGAADDSGLPNDRFFAVRPEGSVSTLKIQRTERGDSAVYLCASSRNPTTGTGELFFGEGSRLTVL.

In this sample, this clone turned up a few times. The V gene is TRBV5-1, the J gene TRBJ2-5; 8 bases agree with TRBD1. Germline V gives CDR1 SGHRS, CDR2 YFSETQ. V was pared by 1 base and J by 2 bases, with 4 bases of the junction left unmatched. CDR3 length: 15 residues. Here the CDR3 reads CASSLSQGVQETQYF. Written as DNA, the CDR3 is TGCGCCAGCAGCTTGTCACAGGGGGTTCAAGAGACCCAGTACTTC. Complete variable domain (other parts from reference TRBV5-1 and TRBJ2-5): KAGVTQTPRYLIKTRGQQVTLSCSPISGHRSVSWYQQTPGQGLQFLFEYFSETQRNKGNFPGRFSGRQFSNSRSEMNVSTLELGDSALYLCASSLSQGVQETQYFGPGTRLLVL.

This chain joins TRBV2 and TRBJ1-1; D possibly corresponds to TRBD1 (6 bases). Trimming took off 6 bases at V and 6 bases at J, with 17 bases between the two ends. There are 14 residues in the CDR3. In germline, CDR1 is SNHLY, CDR2 FYNNEI. CDR3 sequence (DNA): TGTGCCAGCAGCCCGGGACACCCGAGGTCTGAAGCTTTCTTT. Protein: CASSPGHPRSEAFF.

This sequence joins TRBV7-8 and TRBJ1-6; D is ambiguous. This CDR3 contains 13 residues. V was pared by 5 bases and J by 7 bases, with 9 bases between. CDR1 and CDR2 from the germline V gene are SGHVS and FQNEAQ. CDR3 bases: TGTGCCAGCAGCCAAGAGTGGAATTCACCCCTCCACTTT. Translation gives CASSQEWNSPLHF.

The chain links TRBV18 to TRBJ1-2; TRBD1 is a possible D gene (5 bases). This CDR3 contains 14 residues. Trimming stripped 6 bases from V and 1 base from J, with 12 bases between. Germline assignment: CDR1 KGHSH and CDR2 LQKENI. Here the CDR3 DNA reads TGTGCCAGCTCGCCAGGGAGTATTAACTATGGCTACACCTTC. The encoded protein is CASSPGSINYGYTF.

The V call is TRBV30, the J call TRBJ1-4; a possible D gene is TRBD1 (5 bases). V was trimmed by 3 bases and J by 7 bases, leaving 18 bases between them. Germline values: CDR1 GTSNPN, CDR2 SVGIG (reference sequence). This CDR3 region has 15 residues. CDR3 protein: CAWSLGGTRGEKLFF. CDR3 nucleotide sequence: TGTGCCTGGAGCTTAGGCGGGACCCGAGGTGAAAAACTGTTTTTT.

V is TRBV5-1 and J is TRBJ2-7; 9 bases fit TRBD1. Trimming removed 3 bases from V and 6 bases from J; junction bases left unmatched: 7. The CDR3 runs 14 residues. Germline CDR1 reads SGHRS; CDR2 reads YFSETQ. In nucleotides, the CDR3 is TGCGCCAGCAGCTGGGGACAGGGCTCGGTCGAGCAGTACTTC. Encoded protein: CASSWGQGSVEQYF.